These 26 T cell receptor beta chains were sequenced from one sample in a study of T-cell reconstitution after alpha-beta-depleted transplantation in children. Unique molecular identifiers were built into the TCRbeta library. TCRdb recomputed calls from the PCR reads with MiXCR, one row per CDR3 protein. The sample has about 600,000 distinct CDR3 sequences; roughly 13% are singletons. The sample in question was PBMCs, mostly from graft donor cells, obtained 360 days after TCRalphabeta/CD19-depleted stem cell transplant. The source of these receptors is a male patient between 10 and 17 years old who had a stem cell transplant for acute myeloid leukemia, so the T cells may come from the graft donor.

This clonotype was counted only a few times. The CDR3 loop is CASSLSRQRWADTQYF. The CDR3 DNA sequence: TGTGCCAGCAGCTTAAGTCGGCAGAGATGGGCAGATACGCAGTATTTT. The chain joins TRBV7-3 to TRBJ2-3, with no clear D. V lost 1 base to trimming and J lost 4 bases, with 15 bases between them. Germline V lookup: CDR1 SGHTA, CDR2 FQGTGA. There are 16 residues in the CDR3.

The V gene is TRBV9, the J gene TRBJ2-2; 8 bases line up with TRBD1. The J segment lost 5 bases and the V segment lost 2 bases, leaving 11 bases of the junction unmatched. This CDR3 has 17 amino acids. Germline assignment: CDR1 SGDLS and CDR2 YYNGEE. The CDR3 region has the DNA TGTGCCAGCAGCGTCCTAACAGGGGGTGGTGGAACCGGGGAGCTGTTTTTT. This gives the protein CASSVLTGGGGTGELFF.

This clonotype was found a few times. This sequence joins TRBV21-1 and TRBJ2-7; TRBD1 is taken as the D call from the table, unchecked against the DNA. TRBV21-1 represents a pseudogene. There are 14 residues in the CDR3. CDR3 nucleotide sequence: TGTGCCAGCAGTTTATCTGTCAGTACCTACGAGCAGTACTTC. This gives the protein CASSLSVSTYEQYF.

The rearrangement links TRBV5-1 to TRBJ1-4; D remains ambiguous. The V gene's germline CDR1 is SGHRS and CDR2 YFSETQ. CDR3 length: 13 amino acids. V shed 0 bases and J shed 5 bases, with 5 bases lying between them. The CDR3 is CASSLGENEKLFF. The CDR3 nucleotides are TGCGCCAGCAGCTTGGGAGAGAATGAAAAACTGTTTTTT.

This clonotype has a count of ten or more. V gene TRBV2 combines with J gene TRBJ2-1; D ambiguous. The CDR3 covers 14 residues. Trimming took 4 bases from V and 7 from J, leaving 14 bases between them. Germline CDR1 SNHLY, CDR2 FYNNEI. DNA for the CDR3: TGTGCCAGCAGTGCCCAAAGGCGGTTGAATGAGCAGTTCTTC. Translation: CASSAQRRLNEQFF.

This clonotype was found many times. The chain joins TRBV28 to TRBJ2-7, with D perhaps matching TRBD2 (6 bases). Trimming left V 3 bases short and J 2 bases short, with 17 bases between. This CDR3 comprises 16 residues. Per the germline V gene, CDR1 is MDHEN and CDR2 is SYDVKM. CDR3 sequence reads: CASSFPLGGFPYEQYF. Written as DNA, the CDR3 is TGTGCCAGCAGTTTCCCTTTGGGGGGTTTCCCCTACGAGCAGTACTTC. Drawing the rest from reference TRBV28 and TRBJ2-7, the complete variable domain is DVKVTQSSRYLVKRTGEKVFLECVQDMDHENMFWYRQDPGLGLRLIYFSYDVKMKEKGDIPEGYSVSREKKERFSLILESASTNQTSMYLCASSFPLGGFPYEQYFGPGTRLTVT.

This clonotype came up a few times. The chain carries TRBV9 and TRBJ2-1, with unresolved D. The CDR3 length is 16 residues. V lost 2 bases to trimming and J lost 4 bases, with 16 bases between them. Germline CDR1 reads SGDLS; CDR2 reads YYNGEE. In DNA, the CDR3 is TGTGCCAGCAGCGTTGCTCCAGACCTAATGTACAATGAGCAGTTCTTC. Translation gives CASSVAPDLMYNEQFF.

This chain uses TRBV12-3 or TRBV12-4 with TRBJ1-1; D is ambiguous. The CDR3 consists of 12 residues. With 3 bases removed from V and 3 bases from J, the gap between germline ends came to 5 bases. Written as DNA, the CDR3 is TGTGCCAGCAGTTTCCCCTACACTGAAGCTTTCTTT. Protein: CASSFPYTEAFF.

The chain couples TRBV18 to TRBJ1-5; D ambiguous. V lost 4 bases and J lost 4, with 17 bases in between. The CDR3 contains 16 residues. Germline values: CDR1 KGHSH, CDR2 LQKENI. For the CDR3, the DNA is TGTGCCAGCTCACTGACTCTGGGAAGCCCAAATCAGCCCCAGCATTTT. Encoded protein: CASSLTLGSPNQPQHF.

The sample holds a few counts of this clonotype. The genes are TRBV28 and TRBJ2-5, with D possibly matching TRBD1 (6 bases). The CDR3 has 16 amino acids. V was pared by 4 bases and J by 4 bases, with 19 bases between. Germline assignment: CDR1 MDHEN and CDR2 SYDVKM. The CDR3: CASSSRGGTIGETQYF. In DNA form, the CDR3 reads TGTGCCAGCAGTTCTAGAGGGGGTACTATAGGAGAGACCCAGTACTTC.

This clonotype came up a few times. This chain links TRBV24-1 with TRBJ2-7; TRBD2 aligns across 10 bases. CDR3 length: 15 amino acids. The V gene's germline CDR1 is KGHDR and CDR2 SFDVKD. Trimming at V came to 1 base and at J to 5 bases, leaving 4 bases not matched to a gene. As DNA, the CDR3 is TGTGCCACCAGTGATTTAGCGGGAGGGCCTAACGAGCAGTACTTC. It translates to CATSDLAGGPNEQYF.

This clonotype was picked up a small number of times. The rearrangement links TRBV24-1 to TRBJ2-7, with D maybe TRBD2 (6 bases). Looked up from germline, CDR1 is KGHDR and CDR2 is SFDVKD. V was cut by 5 bases and J by 2 bases, with 9 bases left in between. This CDR3 has 13 residues. CDR3 loop: CATSGDFPYEQYF. The CDR3 nucleotides are TGTGCCACCAGTGGGGACTTCCCCTACGAGCAGTACTTC.

The V call is TRBV24-1, the J call TRBJ2-7; D is perhaps TRBD2 (5 bases). Trimming took 5 bases from V and 4 from J, leaving 14 bases between them. Per germline, CDR1 KGHDR and CDR2 SFDVKD. The CDR3 sequence is 14 residues long. CDR3: CATSGGGWWYEQYF. The CDR3 nucleotides are TGTGCCACCAGTGGCGGAGGTTGGTGGTACGAGCAGTACTTC.

J is TRBJ1-1 and V is TRBV7-3; D remains ambiguous. In germline, CDR1 is SGHTA, CDR2 FQGTGA. The CDR3 length is 14 residues. V gave up 5 bases and J gave up 0 bases, with 10 bases separating them. This CDR3 reads CASSDNGMNTEAFF. The CDR3 DNA follows: TGTGCCAGCAGCGACAACGGGATGAACACTGAAGCTTTCTTT.

There are a few counts of this clonotype. The chain carries TRBV12-3 or TRBV12-4 and TRBJ2-1; D might be TRBD1 (5 bases). The V gene lost 2 bases and the J gene lost 0 bases, with 20 bases spanning the gap. The CDR3 spans 19 residues. The CDR3 is CASSLPPGWALPSYNEQFF. DNA for the CDR3: TGTGCCAGCAGTTTACCCCCAGGGTGGGCCCTCCCCTCCTACAATGAGCAGTTCTTC.

The rearrangement links TRBV29-1 to TRBJ2-3; 8 bases are a match to TRBD2. The V gene end was trimmed by 7 bases and the J gene end by 2 bases; junction bases not matched to a gene: 11. The V gene's germline CDR1 is SQVTM and CDR2 ANQGSEA. The CDR3 has 15 amino acids. CDR3 loop: CSAPREGRNTDTQYF. CDR3 nucleotide sequence: TGCAGCGCCCCACGGGAGGGGCGGAACACAGATACGCAGTATTTT.

The chain carries TRBV28 and TRBJ2-3, with unresolved D. Germline CDR1 and CDR2: MDHEN and SYDVKM. CDR3 length: 15 residues. Trimming left V 10 bases short and J 0 bases short, with 17 bases between. CDR3 coding DNA: TGTGCCACCAACCCCGGGCCAGCTAGCACAGATACGCAGTATTTT. Protein sequence: CATNPGPASTDTQYF.

This clonotype was recorded a few times. J is TRBJ1-4 and V is TRBV20-1; perhaps TRBD1 as D (5 bases). Trimming pared 8 bases from V and 5 bases from J, leaving 15 bases between. From germline, CDR1 is DFQATT and CDR2 SNEGSKA (reference sequence). CDR3 length: 13 amino acids. Here the CDR3 DNA reads TGCAGTACATCCCGGGGCTACAATGAAAAACTGTTTTTT. Translation gives CSTSRGYNEKLFF.

A note on this clonotype: This clone may be a read error of a much larger clone one base away. The chain is built from TRBV29-1 and TRBJ2-1; 11 nucleotides match TRBD2. CDR1 is SQVTM, CDR2 ANQGSEA, per germline. This CDR3 contains 17 residues. CDR3 protein: CSVEMGASGRTYDEQFF. The CDR3, as DNA: TGCAGCGTTGAAATGGGGGCTAGCGGGAGGACCTACGATGAGCAGTTCTTC.

This clonotype was observed many times. At one of its ends the junction is not consistent with the germline gene, which may arise from a read error. The rearrangement links TRBV20-1 to TRBJ2-1; TRBD2 matches 8 bases. Germline CDR1 DFQATT, CDR2 SNEGSKA (reference sequence). CDR3 length: 13 residues. CDR3 loop: CSARGLAGNGQFF. The CDR3, as DNA: TGCAGTGCTAGAGGGCTAGCGGGCAATGGGCAGTTCTTC.

The rearrangement uses TRBV4-3 and TRBJ2-7, with no clear D. Germline CDR1 is LGHNA and CDR2 is YSLEER. The CDR3 extends over 15 amino acids. V was trimmed by 1 base and J by 4 bases, leaving 14 bases between them. CDR3 DNA sequence: TGCGCCAGCAGCCAAGGGTACGGGCCCTATTACGAGCAGTACTTC. Translated, it gives CASSQGYGPYYEQYF.

This clonotype was seen repeatedly, ten times or more. DNA for the CDR3: TGTGCCAGCACCATTAGCGGGCCTAGCACAGATACGCAGTATTTT. This translates into CASTISGPSTDTQYF. The J gene is TRBJ2-3, the V gene TRBV2; 7 nucleotides align to TRBD2. J gave up 0 bases and V 7 bases, and 7 bases lay outside the gene matches. CDR3 length equals 15 residues. Germline V lookup: CDR1 SNHLY, CDR2 FYNNEI. The whole variable domain, remainder taken from reference TRBV2 and TRBJ2-3, is EPEVTQTPSHQVTQMGQEVILRCVPISNHLYFYWYRQILGQKVEFLVSFYNNEISEKSEIFDDQFSVERPDGSNFTLKIRSTKLEDSAMYFCASTISGPSTDTQYFGPGTRLTVL.

V gene TRBV3-1 combines with J gene TRBJ2-2; TRBD2 matches 7 bases. V trimming: 6 bases; J trimming: 0 bases; junction bases outside the gene matches: 1. Germline V lookup: CDR1 LGHDT, CDR2 YNNKEL (reference sequence). The CDR3 runs 14 residues. The CDR3: CASRSGANTGELFF. As DNA, the CDR3 is TGTGCCAGCAGGAGCGGGGCGAACACCGGGGAGCTGTTTTTT.

V is TRBV4-3 and J is TRBJ2-2, with 9 positions matching TRBD1. Germline CDR1 reads LGHNA; CDR2 reads YSLEER. This CDR3 is built from 16 residues. The ends lost 4 bases at V and 1 base at J; junction bases unmatched: 4. The CDR3: CASSRDRDLNTGELFF. The DNA of the CDR3 is TGCGCCAGCAGCCGGGACAGGGATCTGAACACCGGGGAGCTGTTTTTT.

This clonotype was picked up a small number of times. The CDR3 loop is CASSFMQLSSYEQYF. The CDR3 nucleotides are TGTGCCAGCAGCTTTATGCAGCTAAGCTCCTACGAGCAGTACTTC. V usage is TRBV5-5 and J usage is TRBJ2-7, with D unresolved. Trimming pared 2 bases from V and 0 bases from J, leaving 12 bases between. The CDR3 consists of 15 residues. Germline V CDR1 and CDR2: SGHKS, YYEKEE (reference sequence).

At least ten counts were recorded for this clonotype. The chain uses TRBV12-3 or TRBV12-4 and TRBJ2-7; 7 bases agree with TRBD1. The ends lost 5 bases at V and 9 bases at J; junction bases unmatched: 13. The length of the CDR3 is 14 residues. The DNA for the CDR3 is TGTGCCAGCAGTGCCTGGGACAGTTCTTGGTGGCAGTACTTC. Protein: CASSAWDSSWWQYF.